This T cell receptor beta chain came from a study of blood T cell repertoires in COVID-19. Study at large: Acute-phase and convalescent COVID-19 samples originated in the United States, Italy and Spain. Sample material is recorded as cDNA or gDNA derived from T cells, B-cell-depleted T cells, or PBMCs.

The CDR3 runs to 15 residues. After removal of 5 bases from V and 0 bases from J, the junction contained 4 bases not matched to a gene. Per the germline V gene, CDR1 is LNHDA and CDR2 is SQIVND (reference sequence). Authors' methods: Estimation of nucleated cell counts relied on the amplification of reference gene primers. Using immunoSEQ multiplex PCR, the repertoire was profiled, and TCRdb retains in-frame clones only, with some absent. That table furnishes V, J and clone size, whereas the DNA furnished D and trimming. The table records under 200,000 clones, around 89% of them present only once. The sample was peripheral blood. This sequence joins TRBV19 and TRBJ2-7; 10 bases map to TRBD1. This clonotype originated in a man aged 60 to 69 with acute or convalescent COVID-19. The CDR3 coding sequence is TGTGCCAGTAGTGGGGGACAGGGGAGCTCCTACGAGCAGTACTTC. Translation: CASSGGQGSSYEQYF.